This T cell receptor (beta chain) was observed in a study of blood T cell repertoires in COVID-19. Across the whole study: COVID-19 samples collected from the United States, Italy and Spain covered acute and convalescent phases. PBMCs, B-cell-depleted T cells, or T cells were the source of the cDNA or gDNA that made up the material.

Original processing methods: Reference gene primer amplification in the assay estimated nucleated cell counts. Sequencing used immunoSEQ multiplex PCR; TCRdb keeps in-frame clones, though not all of them. From that table come the V and J calls and clone size; the DNA was used to work out D and trimming. Here the sample spans roughly 200,000 clones, 85% to 90% being singletons. As regards this clone: A junction boundary mismatches the germline segment, possibly from a read error.

This receptor was taken from an older woman with acute or convalescent COVID-19. The sample comprised peripheral blood.

In DNA, the CDR3 is TGTGCCACCAGTCCCGGGACAGCCTACAATGAGCAGTTCTTC. Translated: CATSPGTAYNEQFF. The chain links TRBV6-5 to TRBJ2-1, with 7 bases that match TRBD1. This CDR3 has 14 residues. Germline V lookup: CDR1 MNHEY, CDR2 SVGAGI.